The 27 T cell receptor beta chains reported below all come from one sample, sequenced in a study of T cell responses to AZD1222 COVID-19 vaccine. Repertoires were generated with immunoSEQ multiplex PCR, while TCRdb's copy carries only in-frame clones and drops some. The table records under 200,000 clones, about 89% of them present only once. The sample consisted of peripheral blood, taken on day 0 of AZD1222 vaccination. The source of these receptors is an adult in good health.

The J gene is TRBJ2-1, the V gene TRBV7-9, with 12 bases lining up with TRBD2. Germline V gene sequence: CDR1 SEHNR, CDR2 FQNEAQ (reference sequence). V shed 4 bases and J 3 bases; nucleotides not matched to a gene: 1. The CDR3 is made up of 15 amino acids. CDR3 in amino acids: CASSSTSGGYNEQFF. The CDR3 nucleotides read TGTGCCAGCAGCTCGACTAGCGGGGGCTACAATGAGCAGTTCTTC.

V gene TRBV7-2 combines with J gene TRBJ2-7, with D uncertain. Germline loops: CDR1 SGHTA, CDR2 FQGNSA. The CDR3 consists of 16 residues. V was clipped by 2 bases and J by 1 base, with 15 bases between them. The CDR3, as DNA: TGTGCCAGCAGCTTAAACTCCCCCGGCAATTCCTACGAGCAGTACTTC. Protein product: CASSLNSPGNSYEQYF.

This chain uses TRBV2 with TRBJ2-5; D is ambiguous. This CDR3 has 14 amino acids. Germline CDR1 reads SNHLY; CDR2 reads FYNNEI. The germline V and J ends were trimmed by 7 bases and 1 base, with 13 bases remaining between them. CDR3 sequence: CASTAVLVQETQYF. The CDR3 DNA is TGTGCCAGCACGGCAGTACTCGTCCAAGAGACCCAGTACTTC.

The chain recombines TRBV4-3 with TRBJ1-6; a weak D match, TRBD1 (5 bases). Deletions cut 1 base from V and 8 bases from J, with 6 bases between. CDR3 size: 13 residues. CDR1 and CDR2 (germline): LGHNA, YSLEER. The CDR3 protein is CASSQARDSPLHF. The CDR3 DNA reads as TGCGCCAGCAGCCAAGCCAGGGATTCACCCCTCCACTTT.

This clone was recorded only once. The rearrangement joins TRBV7-2 to TRBJ1-6; D unresolved. This CDR3 region has 15 residues. V lost 1 base to trimming and J lost 8 bases, with 12 bases between them. Germline loops: CDR1 SGHTA, CDR2 FQGNSA. CDR3 in amino acids: CASSLDPSGDSPLHF. Written as DNA, the CDR3 is TGTGCCAGCAGCTTAGACCCCTCCGGGGATTCACCCCTCCACTTT.

CDR3 coding DNA: TGTGCCACCCAGGGCGACAGAATCTATGGCTACACCTTC. This encodes CATQGDRIYGYTF. The chain links TRBV28 to TRBJ1-2; D possibly corresponds to TRBD1 (5 bases). The V end was cut by 10 bases, the J end by 4 bases, with 16 bases between. The CDR3 runs to 13 residues. Germline CDR1 and CDR2: MDHEN and SYDVKM.

The gene calls are TRBV5-4 and TRBJ1-6; D is perhaps TRBD1 (6 bases). Per germline, CDR1 SGHNT and CDR2 YYREEE (reference sequence). V was trimmed by 0 bases and J by 13 bases, leaving 17 bases between them. The CDR3 covers 15 residues. DNA for the CDR3: TGTGCCAGCAGCTTGGAGGGAGGGAGGGGGGAGCCCCTCCACTTT. This translates into CASSLEGGRGEPLHF.

This clone was seen only once. The chain couples TRBV7-2 to TRBJ1-2; the D gene is possibly TRBD1 (5 bases). The CDR3 totals 13 residues. Germline assignment: CDR1 SGHTA and CDR2 FQGNSA. V shed 4 bases and J shed 3 bases, with 9 bases lying between them. The CDR3 nucleotides read TGTGCCAGCAGCTCAATGACAGACTATGGCTACACCTTC. Residues: CASSSMTDYGYTF.

This clone showed up just once. The genes are TRBV5-1 and TRBJ1-2, with a tentative D call TRBD1 (5 bases). CDR1 and CDR2 (germline): SGHRS, YFSETQ. The CDR3 spans 14 residues. V was pared by 3 bases and J by 5 bases, with 14 bases between. The CDR3 bases are TGCGCCAGCAGCTCGAGCGGGGGAATGTATGGCTACACCTTC. This sequence encodes CASSSSGGMYGYTF. Together with reference TRBV5-1 and TRBJ1-2, the CDR3 gives the full variable domain: KAGVTQTPRYLIKTRGQQVTLSCSPISGHRSVSWYQQTPGQGLQFLFEYFSETQRNKGNFPGRFSGRQFSNSRSEMNVSTLELGDSALYLCASSSSGGMYGYTFGSGTRLTVV.

This rearrangement joins TRBV6-2 or TRBV6-3 to TRBJ1-5, with TRBD1 as a possible D gene (6 bases). The V gene's germline CDR1 is MNHEY and CDR2 SVGEGT. There are 13 residues in the CDR3. The ends were cut back, 5 bases at V and 7 bases at J, with 12 bases in the middle. CDR3 nucleotide sequence: TGTGCCAGCAGTCCCACAGGGTTCCAGCCCCAGCATTTT. Protein: CASSPTGFQPQHF.

The chain combines TRBV29-1 with TRBJ1-2, with TRBD1 identical over 9 bases. The CDR3 loop spans 13 amino acids. Germline CDR1 and CDR2: SQVTM and ANQGSEA. Unmatched junction bases numbered 6, after V lost 2 bases and J lost 8 bases. The CDR3 is CSVEYGTGRGYTF. The CDR3 region has the DNA TGCAGCGTTGAATATGGGACAGGGCGCGGCTACACCTTC.

The chain has TRBV25-1 and TRBJ1-5; D uncertain. V lost 3 bases, J lost 1 base, and 13 bases lay in between. Germline values: CDR1 MGHDK, CDR2 SYGVNS. CDR3 length: 16 residues. This chain's CDR3 is CASSDMEWGSNQPQHF. The CDR3 nucleotides are TGTGCCAGCAGTGATATGGAATGGGGAAGCAATCAGCCCCAGCATTTT.

The CDR3 is CSVGRQTYEQYF. CDR3 sequence (DNA): TGCAGCGTTGGGCGGCAGACCTACGAGCAGTACTTC. The chain links TRBV29-1 to TRBJ2-7, with D unresolved. Trimming pared 4 bases from V and 2 bases from J, leaving 9 bases between. The germline CDR1 and CDR2 sequences are SQVTM and ANQGSEA. This CDR3 region has 12 residues.

The rearrangement links TRBV10-2 to TRBJ2-7, with 11 bases matching TRBD2. The J segment lost 3 bases and the V segment lost 4 bases, leaving 2 bases of the junction unmatched. Germline values: CDR1 WSHSY, CDR2 SAAADI. The CDR3 contains 14 residues. Here the CDR3 DNA reads TGCGCCAGCAGTGGGACTAGCGGGTTCTACGAGCAGTACTTC. As protein: CASSGTSGFYEQYF.

The V and J genes are TRBV14 and TRBJ2-1, with D perhaps TRBD1 (6 bases). The V gene lost 4 bases and the J gene lost 10 bases, with 11 bases spanning the gap. Germline CDR1 reads SGHDN; CDR2 reads FVKESK. This CDR3 contains 12 residues. The DNA for the CDR3 is TGTGCCAGCAGCCGAAGTACAGGGGAGCAGTTCTTC. This gives the protein CASSRSTGEQFF.

The chain joins TRBV30 to TRBJ1-1, with D possibly TRBD1 on 6 matching bases. Trimming took 0 bases from V and 4 from J, leaving 12 bases between them. The CDR3 has 14 residues. The germline V gene encodes CDR1 GTSNPN and CDR2 SVGIG (reference sequence). CDR3 coding DNA: TGTGCCTGGAGTGTAGCGGGGGCGGGCACTGAAGCTTTCTTT. Translation: CAWSVAGAGTEAFF.

This clone has more than one count but fewer than ten. This chain joins TRBV11-3 and TRBJ1-5, with D unclear. Trimming shortened V by 1 base and J by 4 bases, and 5 bases separated the two germline ends. Germline V gene data show CDR1 as SGHNT and CDR2 as YENEEA. This CDR3 spans 13 amino acids. Here the CDR3 reads CASSLGANQPQHF. The CDR3 DNA follows: TGTGCCAGCAGCTTAGGAGCGAATCAGCCCCAGCATTTT.

The V and J genes are TRBV19 and TRBJ1-2; a weak D match, TRBD1 (5 bases). This CDR3 has 16 amino acids. The germline V gene encodes CDR1 LNHDA and CDR2 SQIVND (reference sequence). Trimming removed 5 bases at V and 5 bases at J, with 21 bases between. The CDR3 spells CASSQSRDPRRYGYTF. Here the CDR3 DNA reads TGTGCCAGTAGTCAATCCCGGGACCCCAGAAGATATGGCTACACCTTC. Variable domain in full (rest from reference TRBV19 and TRBJ1-2): DGGITQSPKYLFRKEGQNVTLSCEQNLNHDAMYWYRQDPGQGLRLIYYSQIVNDFQKGDIAEGYSVSREKKESFPLTVTSAQKNPTAFYLCASSQSRDPRRYGYTFGSGTRLTVV.

The chain uses TRBV27 and TRBJ1-5; no reliable D call. CDR3 length equals 16 residues. Per germline, CDR1 MNHEY and CDR2 SMNVEV (reference sequence). V gave up 3 bases and J gave up 3 bases, with 15 bases separating them. This chain's CDR3 is CASSFLGRSPNQPQHF. The CDR3 bases are TGTGCCAGCAGTTTTTTAGGGAGGTCCCCCAATCAGCCCCAGCATTTT.

The chain is built from TRBV5-4 and TRBJ2-1; no reliable D call. V shed 2 bases and J shed 0 bases, with 6 bases lying between them. This CDR3 comprises 14 residues. Germline V gene lookup returns CDR1 SGHNT and CDR2 YYREEE (reference sequence). CDR3 DNA sequence: TGTGCCAGCAGCTTAACGGGCTCCTACAATGAGCAGTTCTTC. Translating it yields CASSLTGSYNEQFF.

The chain is built from TRBV5-4 and TRBJ2-1; D call uncertain. The CDR3 extends over 15 amino acids. Germline V gene sequence: CDR1 SGHNT, CDR2 YYREEE (reference sequence). V shed 0 bases and J shed 3 bases, with 10 bases lying between them. This CDR3 reads CASSLGTTIYNEQFF. The CDR3 DNA reads as TGTGCCAGCAGCTTGGGAACGACCATCTACAATGAGCAGTTCTTC.

Only one count was recorded for this clone. This chain connects TRBV28 to TRBJ1-2; 10 nucleotides line up with TRBD1. V trimming: 6 bases; J trimming: 2 bases; junction bases outside the gene matches: 12. Germline loops: CDR1 MDHEN, CDR2 SYDVKM. The CDR3 totals 17 residues. CDR3: CASSASSPGQGNYGYTF. Written as DNA, the CDR3 is TGTGCCAGCAGCGCCTCCTCTCCGGGACAGGGGAACTATGGCTACACCTTC.

V gene TRBV6-5 combines with J gene TRBJ1-6; unclear D gene. There are 13 residues in the CDR3. Trimming took off 4 bases at V and 0 bases at J, with 1 base between the two ends. In germline, CDR1 is MNHEY, CDR2 SVGAGI. The CDR3 DNA reads TGTGCCAGCAGTTTCTCCTATAATTCACCCCTCCACTTT. Its translation is CASSFSYNSPLHF.

The chain has TRBV15 and TRBJ2-7; 7 bases line up with TRBD1. J gave up 6 bases and V 3 bases, and 11 bases lay outside the gene matches. This CDR3 region has 15 residues. Germline CDR1 and CDR2: LNHNV and YYDKDF (reference sequence). DNA of the CDR3: TGTGCCACCAGCAGGAAAACAGGGGCCAATCGCGAGCAGTACTTC. Translation gives CATSRKTGANREQYF.

In its sample, this clone was seen a few times. The chain joins TRBV2 to TRBJ2-5, with a possible D match to TRBD2 (6 bases). CDR1 is SNHLY, CDR2 FYNNEI, per germline. There are 14 residues in the CDR3. The germline V and J ends were trimmed by 7 bases and 5 bases, with 17 bases remaining between them. The CDR3 reads CASTLGRSGETQYF. The CDR3 DNA reads as TGTGCCAGCACCCTAGGCCGGAGCGGGGAGACCCAGTACTTC.

This chain joins TRBV27 and TRBJ1-2; unclear D gene. V lost 3 bases, J lost 8 bases, and 16 bases lay in between. From germline, CDR1 is MNHEY and CDR2 SMNVEV (reference sequence). The CDR3 runs to 14 residues. This CDR3 reads CASSFGAGRGGYTF. In DNA form, the CDR3 reads TGTGCCAGCAGTTTCGGTGCGGGGAGAGGAGGCTACACCTTC.

The table lists this clone with a count of one. The chain recombines TRBV4-3 with TRBJ1-2; TRBD1 agrees at 9 bases. Germline CDR1 and CDR2: LGHNA and YSLEER. Losses at the gene ends were 3 bases for V and 8 bases for J; bases not matched to a gene: 7. CDR3 length: 14 amino acids. CDR3 nucleotide sequence: TGCGCCAGCAGCCAGAAACAGGGGGCCGGCGGCTACACCTTC. It is translated as CASSQKQGAGGYTF.